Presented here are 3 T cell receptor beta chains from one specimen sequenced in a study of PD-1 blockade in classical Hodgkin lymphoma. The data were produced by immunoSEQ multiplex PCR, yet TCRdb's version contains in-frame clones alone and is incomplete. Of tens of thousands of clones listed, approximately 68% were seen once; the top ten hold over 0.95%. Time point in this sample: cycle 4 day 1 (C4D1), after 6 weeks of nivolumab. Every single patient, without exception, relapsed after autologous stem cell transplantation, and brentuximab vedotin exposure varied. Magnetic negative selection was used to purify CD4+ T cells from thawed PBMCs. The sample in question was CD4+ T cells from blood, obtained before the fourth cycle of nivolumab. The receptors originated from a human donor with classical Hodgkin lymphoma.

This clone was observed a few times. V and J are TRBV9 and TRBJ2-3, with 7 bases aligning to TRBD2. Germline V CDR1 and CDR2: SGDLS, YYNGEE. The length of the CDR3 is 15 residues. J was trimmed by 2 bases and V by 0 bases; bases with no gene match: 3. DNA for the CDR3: TGTGCCAGCAGCGTAGCTAGCGGATACACAGATACGCAGTATTTT. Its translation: CASSVASGYTDTQYF. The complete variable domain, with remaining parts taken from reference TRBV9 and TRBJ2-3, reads DSGVTQTPKHLITATGQRVTLRCSPRSGDLSVYWYQQSLDQGLQFLIQYYNGEERAKGNILERFSAQQFPDLHSELNLSSLELGDSALYFCASSVASGYTDTQYFGPGTRLTVL.

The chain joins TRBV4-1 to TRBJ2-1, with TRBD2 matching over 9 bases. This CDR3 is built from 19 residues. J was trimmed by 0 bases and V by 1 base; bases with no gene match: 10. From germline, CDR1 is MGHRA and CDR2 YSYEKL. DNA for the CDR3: TGCGCCAGCAGCCAAGGGAGACTAGCGGTCTCAAGCTCCTACAATGAGCAGTTCTTC. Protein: CASSQGRLAVSSSYNEQFF.

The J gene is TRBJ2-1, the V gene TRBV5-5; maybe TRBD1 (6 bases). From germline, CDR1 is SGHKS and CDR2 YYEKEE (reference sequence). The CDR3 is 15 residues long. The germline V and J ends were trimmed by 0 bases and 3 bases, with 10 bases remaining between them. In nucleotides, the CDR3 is TGTGCCAGCAGCTTGGAGGGACAAAGCTACAATGAGCAGTTCTTC. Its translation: CASSLEGQSYNEQFF.